This T cell receptor beta chain was obtained from a study of identifying expanded T cells in peripheral blood. This table comes from immunoSEQ multiplex PCR, and its TCRdb copy is limited to in-frame clones, with some not included. The data show under 95,000 clones, with over 75% seen just once and approximately 2.8% held by the top ten. During the collection period, no donor immune events like infections were recorded. The CDR3 spans 15 residues. Germline V CDR1 and CDR2: SGHKS, YYEKEE (reference sequence). V shed 4 bases, J shed 0 bases, and the junction held 4 bases outside the gene matches. This chain links TRBV5-5 with TRBJ2-7; 10 bases fit TRBD2. The receptor comes from a person aged 18-69 years in good health. Sample: blood. The CDR3 sequence is CASSPGLADSYEQYF. The DNA of the CDR3 is TGTGCCAGCAGCCCCGGACTAGCGGACTCCTACGAGCAGTACTTC.